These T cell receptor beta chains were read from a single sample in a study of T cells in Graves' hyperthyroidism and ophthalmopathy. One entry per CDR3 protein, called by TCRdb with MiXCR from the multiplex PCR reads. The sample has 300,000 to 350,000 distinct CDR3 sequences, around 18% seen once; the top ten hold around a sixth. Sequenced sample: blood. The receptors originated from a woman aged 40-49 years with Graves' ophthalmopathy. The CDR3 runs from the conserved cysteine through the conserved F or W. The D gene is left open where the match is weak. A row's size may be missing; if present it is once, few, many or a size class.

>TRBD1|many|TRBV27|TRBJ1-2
TGTGCCAGCAGTTCTTGGACAGGAGCTAACTATGGCTACACCTTC
CASSSWTGANYGYTF
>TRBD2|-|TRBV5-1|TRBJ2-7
TGCGCCAGCAGTCCCGGGACTAGCGGACTTAGGGCAGGCGAGCAGTACTTC
CASSPGTSGLRAGEQYF
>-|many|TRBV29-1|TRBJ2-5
TGCAGCTGTGGGGCGGGAGAGACCCAGTACTTC
CSCGAGETQYF
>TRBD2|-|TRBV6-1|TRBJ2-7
TGTGCCAGCTATACGACTAGCGGGAGTCTGGCCCGGTACGAGCAGTACTTC
CASYTTSGSLARYEQYF
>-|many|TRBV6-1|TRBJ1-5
TGTGCCAGCAGGAGCGACAGTAGGAGCAATCAGCCCCAGCATTTT
CASRSDSRSNQPQHF
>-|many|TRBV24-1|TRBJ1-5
TGTGCCACCAGTGACCTCAATCAGCCCCAGCATTTT
CATSDLNQPQHF
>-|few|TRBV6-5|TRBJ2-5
TGTGCCAGCAGTTCCGGGGAAGCCTTAGAGACCCAGTACTTC
CASSSGEALETQYF
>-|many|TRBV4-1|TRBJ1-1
TGCGCCAGCAGCCAAGATTCAGGAAACACTGAAGCTTTCTTT
CASSQDSGNTEAFF
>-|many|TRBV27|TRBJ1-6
TGTGCCAGCAGTGAATTGCGGGGTTCACCCCTCCACTTT
CASSELRGSPLHF
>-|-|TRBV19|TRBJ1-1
TGTGCCAGTACCCGCGGGCCGAACACTGAAGCTTCCTTT
CASTRGPNTEASF
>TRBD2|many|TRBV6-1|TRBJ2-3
TGTGCCAGCAGTGGACTAGCGGGGGGCACAGATACGCAGTATTTT
CASSGLAGGTDTQYF
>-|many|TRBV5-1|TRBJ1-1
TGCGCCAGCAGCTTGATGGGGTCAGGGAAAGCCACTGAAGCTTTCTTT
CASSLMGSGKATEAFF
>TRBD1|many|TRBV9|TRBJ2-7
TGTGCCAGCAGCGGGTGGGAAGGGGGCCCCTCTAGCGAGCAGTACTTC
CASSGWEGGPSSEQYF
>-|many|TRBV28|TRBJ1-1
TGTGCCAGCAGTTCGGCAGGGAGCGGTGCTTTCTTT
CASSSAGSGAFF
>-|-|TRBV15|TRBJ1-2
TGTGCCACCAGCAGGGCAGCCCAGACCCTCTCTTATGGCTACACCTTC
CATSRAAQTLSYGYTF
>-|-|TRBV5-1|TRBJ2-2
TGCGCCAGCAGCTTGGCCCCTAGCTGGGGGACCGGGGAGCTGTTTTTT
CASSLAPSWGTGELFF
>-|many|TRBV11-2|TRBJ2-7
TGTGCCAGCAGCTCCCCCTTCGTCAACGGGTACGAGCAGTACTTC
CASSSPFVNGYEQYF
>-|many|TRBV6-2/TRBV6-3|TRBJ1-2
TGTGCCAGCAGTTACTCCCGGACGTATGGCTACACCTTC
CASSYSRTYGYTF
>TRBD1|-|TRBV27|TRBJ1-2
TGTGCCAGCAGTTTTATCAGTGGGGGACAGGGGGCAGATGGCTACACCTTC
CASSFISGGQGADGYTF
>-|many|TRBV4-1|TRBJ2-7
TGCGCCAGCAGCCAAGGAGGCCTCATTGAGCAGTACTTC
CASSQGGLIEQYF
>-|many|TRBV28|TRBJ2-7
TGTGCCAGCAGTTGGTACCGGGACGGGGCCTACGAGCAGTACTTC
CASSWYRDGAYEQYF
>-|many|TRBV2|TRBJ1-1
TGTGCCAGCAGTGGACGGTCCGACACTGAAGCTTTCTTT
CASSGRSDTEAFF
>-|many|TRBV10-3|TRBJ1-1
TGTGCCATCAGTGCCGTGGGGGGTGGTGACACTGAAGCTTTCTTT
CAISAVGGGDTEAFF
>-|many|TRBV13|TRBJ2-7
TGTGCCAGCAGCTCAATCGCCGGGACGAAGGATGGCTACGAGCAGTACTTC
CASSSIAGTKDGYEQYF
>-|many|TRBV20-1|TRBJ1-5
TGCAGTGCCACTCGACAGGTGGAAAATCAGCCCCAGCATTTT
CSATRQVENQPQHF
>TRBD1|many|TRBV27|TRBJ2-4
TGTGCCAGCAGTCAAAAAAAGGACAGGGTTTCCAAAAACATTCAGTACTTC
CASSQKKDRVSKNIQYF
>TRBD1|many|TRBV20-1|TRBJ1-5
TGCAGTGCCTCTGTTTCGACAGGGGGCAATCAGCCCCAGCATTTT
CSASVSTGGNQPQHF
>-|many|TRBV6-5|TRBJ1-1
TGTGCCAGCAGGGCAGAGACGGAGAACACTGAAGCTTTCTTT
CASRAETENTEAFF
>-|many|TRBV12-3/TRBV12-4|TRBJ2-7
TGTGCCAGCATGTCGGGGAACCGCTACGAGCAGTACTTC
CASMSGNRYEQYF